One sample yielded the 14 T cell receptor beta chains listed below, sequenced in a study of cytomegalovirus exposure and HLA in healthy donors. It was with 60 Vbeta and 13 Jbeta primers that the PCR ran. Assay: immunoSEQ multiplex PCR; the TCRdb copy retains only in-frame clones and omits some. The sample contains 150,000 to 200,000 clones, roughly four fifths of which appear only once. Input material: PBMCs. These receptors came from a woman under 30 in good health and CMV-seronegative.

The rearrangement links TRBV5-8 to TRBJ2-5; 9 positions match TRBD2. After removal of 2 bases from V and 1 base from J, the junction contained 3 bases not matched to a gene. Germline CDR1 and CDR2: SGHTS and YDEGEE. The CDR3 totals 15 residues. This CDR3 reads CASSLGTSPQETQYF. CDR3 coding DNA: TGTGCCAGCAGCTTAGGGACTAGCCCCCAAGAGACCCAGTACTTC.

V is TRBV29-1 and J is TRBJ2-7; 10 bases match TRBD1. The germline V gene has CDR1 SQVTM and CDR2 ANQGSEA. V gave up 7 bases and J gave up 3 bases; unmatched junction bases: 3. CDR3 length: 12 residues. The CDR3 sequence: CSARTGGYEQYF. CDR3 bases: TGCAGCGCCAGGACAGGGGGCTACGAGCAGTACTTC.

The V call is TRBV29-1, the J call TRBJ2-1; 8 bases align to TRBD1. Germline V gene sequence: CDR1 SQVTM, CDR2 ANQGSEA. The junction had 3 bases not matched to a gene; V was cut back by 0 bases and J by 8 bases. The length of the CDR3 is 13 residues. CDR3 coding DNA: TGCAGCGTTGAAGATCTACAGGGGGATGAGCAGTTCTTC. Protein: CSVEDLQGDEQFF.

The CDR3 here is CASSPGHLAKNIQYF. As DNA, the CDR3 is TGCGCCAGCAGTCCAGGACACTTAGCCAAAAACATTCAGTACTTC. The V gene is TRBV5-1, the J gene TRBJ2-4; possibly TRBD1 for D (5 bases). This CDR3 is 15 amino acids long. V was clipped by 5 bases and J by 0 bases, with 12 bases between them. Germline V lookup: CDR1 SGHRS, CDR2 YFSETQ.

The chain uses TRBV7-8 and TRBJ2-7, with 8 bases fitting TRBD2. The CDR3 is 14 amino acids. The V gene end was trimmed by 2 bases and the J gene end by 4 bases; junction bases not matched to a gene: 4. The V gene's germline CDR1 is SGHVS and CDR2 FQNEAQ. As DNA, the CDR3 is TGTGCCAGCAGCTTAATAGCGGGGCCTTACGAGCAGTACTTC. As protein: CASSLIAGPYEQYF.

The V call is TRBV5-1, the J call TRBJ2-7; 7 bases align to TRBD1. This CDR3 has 14 residues. Germline V gene data show CDR1 as SGHRS and CDR2 as YFSETQ. V gave up 0 bases and J gave up 3 bases; unmatched junction bases: 3. CDR3 in DNA: TGCGCCAGCAGCTTGGGCGACAGGGACTACGAGCAGTACTTC. Amino acid sequence: CASSLGDRDYEQYF.

V usage is TRBV27 and J usage is TRBJ2-2; weak D call: TRBD2 (6 bases). This CDR3 has 15 amino acids. Trimming pared 8 bases from V and 4 bases from J, leaving 17 bases between. Looked up from germline, CDR1 is MNHEY and CDR2 is SMNVEV (reference sequence). The CDR3 coding sequence is TGTGCCAGCGGCAGGACTATATCTGGCACCGGGGAGCTGTTTTTT. It is translated as CASGRTISGTGELFF.

The CDR3 sequence: CASKTSQPQHF. For the CDR3, the DNA is TGCGCCAGCAAAACATCTCAGCCCCAGCATTTT. V is TRBV23-1 and J is TRBJ1-5; no firm D call. TRBV23-1 belongs to the ORF category, with a function that is uncertain. V lost 7 bases to trimming and J lost 6 bases, with 7 bases between them. This CDR3 region has 11 residues.

The chain carries TRBV7-9 and TRBJ1-6, with 8 nucleotides matching TRBD1. The CDR3 has 17 amino acids. Trimming removed 1 base from V and 10 bases from J; junction bases left unmatched: 12. CDR1 SEHNR and CDR2 FQNEAQ come from the germline V gene (reference sequence). CDR3 region: CASSLVASDRALSPLHF. The CDR3 nucleotides are TGTGCCAGCAGCTTAGTCGCCTCGGACAGGGCTCTGTCACCCCTCCACTTT.

The rearrangement links TRBV2 to TRBJ2-7; TRBD2 matches 9 bases. Germline CDR1 is SNHLY and CDR2 is FYNNEI. J was trimmed by 0 bases and V by 4 bases; bases with no gene match: 4. The CDR3 extends over 15 amino acids. CDR3: CASSGLAVSSYEQYF. The CDR3 coding sequence is TGTGCCAGCAGTGGACTAGCGGTAAGCTCCTACGAGCAGTACTTC.

The gene calls are TRBV29-1 and TRBJ1-1, with D hard to call. CDR3 length equals 13 residues. Germline V gene lookup returns CDR1 SQVTM and CDR2 ANQGSEA. V gave up 7 bases and J gave up 0 bases, with 12 bases separating them. CDR3 bases: TGCAGCGCTGGGGAGCCAGTGAACACTGAAGCTTTCTTT. This gives the protein CSAGEPVNTEAFF.

The chain is built from TRBV6-6 and TRBJ1-1, with 7 positions matching TRBD1. V lost 4 bases to trimming and J lost 5 bases; unmatched junction nucleotides: 4. Per the germline V gene, CDR1 is MNHNY and CDR2 is SVGAGI (reference sequence). The CDR3 length is 13 residues. The CDR3 here is CASSSGGITEAFF. CDR3 bases: TGTGCCAGCAGTTCAGGGGGTATTACTGAAGCTTTCTTT.

The J gene is TRBJ1-1, the V gene TRBV5-1, with 10 bases identical to TRBD1. The CDR3 covers 13 residues. With V trimmed by 7 bases and J by 6 bases, 6 bases remained unmatched. From germline, CDR1 is SGHRS and CDR2 YFSETQ. The CDR3 DNA is TGCGCCAGCCGGACAGGGGGATCGTCTGAAGCTTTCTTT. Translating it yields CASRTGGSSEAFF.

V gene TRBV5-1 combines with J gene TRBJ2-5; 7 positions match TRBD1. This CDR3 is 15 amino acids long. J lost 2 bases, V lost 0 bases, and 4 bases had no gene match. The germline CDR1 and CDR2 sequences are SGHRS and YFSETQ. The DNA of the CDR3 is TGCGCCAGCAGCTTGGGCACGGGACAGCAAGAGACCCAGTACTTC. Translation gives CASSLGTGQQETQYF.